One and the same sample provided the 18 T cell receptor beta chains below, sequenced in a study of shared clonotypes between healthy human individuals. The data were produced by immunoSEQ multiplex PCR, yet TCRdb's version contains in-frame clones alone and is incomplete. This sample has 2,500,000 or so clones, with 93% found just once. What was sequenced was naive CD4+ T cells from PBMCs. Subset meaning: CD45RA+ positively selected. Receptors were obtained from a man younger than 35 in good health. Some clones in this sample may be carry-over from other donors' samples.

This clone was counted a single time. This sequence joins TRBV6-1 and TRBJ2-5; D may be TRBD2 (6 bases). The length of the CDR3 is 17 residues. The V gene's germline CDR1 is MNHNS and CDR2 SASEGT. V lost 3 bases to trimming and J lost 4 bases, with 21 bases between them. CDR3 in amino acids: CASSEMGGGTGLETQYF. CDR3 bases: TGTGCCAGCAGTGAGATGGGCGGCGGGACGGGTTTAGAGACCCAGTACTTC.

The chain is built from TRBV9 and TRBJ2-3, with 8 bases identical to TRBD2. The CDR3 has 17 residues. Germline V gives CDR1 SGDLS, CDR2 YYNGEE. V trimming: 4 bases; J trimming: 5 bases; junction bases outside the gene matches: 15. The DNA for the CDR3 is TGTGCCAGCAGCACTCGCCCTGGAGCGGGAGCCGGAGATACGCAGTATTTT. Translating it yields CASSTRPGAGAGDTQYF.

The rearrangement joins TRBV21-1 to TRBJ2-1; the table's D call, TRBD1, has no DNA check behind it. TRBV21-1 is classified as a pseudogene. CDR3 length: 19 residues. CDR3 nucleotide sequence: TGTGCCAGCAGCAACGGATTACTAAAAGGGGGATTGGACCTTTGTGAGCAGTTCTTC. Translated, it gives CASSNGLLKGGLDLCEQFF.

The genes are TRBV5-1 and TRBJ1-1; the D gene is possibly TRBD1 (6 bases). V lost 0 bases to trimming and J lost 0 bases, with 15 bases between them. The CDR3 spans 17 residues. Germline V lookup: CDR1 SGHRS, CDR2 YFSETQ. CDR3 nucleotides: TGCGCCAGCAGCTTGGCCAAGGGGGAAGGGATGAACACTGAAGCTTTCTTT. It codes for CASSLAKGEGMNTEAFF.

This clone was counted a single time. Other DNA sequences in the sample encode the same CDR3. This chain uses TRBV5-1 with TRBJ2-3; D unclear. The CDR3 loop spans 14 amino acids. Trimming removed 0 bases from V and 2 bases from J, with 7 bases in between. CDR1 is SGHRS, CDR2 YFSETQ, per germline. The CDR3 reads CASSLGQITDTQYF. The CDR3, as DNA: TGCGCCAGCAGCTTGGGTCAGATCACAGATACGCAGTATTTT.

This clone was seen a single time. This rearrangement joins TRBV7-9 to TRBJ2-4; D is possibly TRBD2 (5 bases). Germline V gives CDR1 SEHNR, CDR2 FQNEAQ (reference sequence). V dropped 4 bases and J dropped 0 bases, with 7 bases sitting between them. The CDR3 has 14 amino acids. CDR3 sequence (DNA): TGTGCCAGCAGCTCTGGACTAGCCAAAAACATTCAGTACTTC. This encodes CASSSGLAKNIQYF.

In this sample, this clone turned up once. The rearrangement uses TRBV28 and TRBJ2-4; a possible D gene is TRBD2 (5 bases). This CDR3 spans 15 amino acids. The germline gives CDR1 MDHEN, CDR2 SYDVKM. V was pared by 6 bases and J by 0 bases, with 12 bases between. For the CDR3, the DNA is TGTGCCAGCAGCTCACGTGAGGGAGCCAAAAACATTCAGTACTTC. It encodes CASSSREGAKNIQYF.

The genes are TRBV5-1 and TRBJ2-3, with D unresolved. CDR3 size: 14 residues. Germline V gene data show CDR1 as SGHRS and CDR2 as YFSETQ. The V end lost 3 bases, the J end lost 2 bases, and 10 bases lay between the germline ends. In DNA, the CDR3 is TGCGCCAGCAGCTCATCGGTTAACACAGATACGCAGTATTTT. The encoded protein is CASSSSVNTDTQYF.

The DNA of the CDR3 is TGTGCCAGCAGTACCCTTACCGCCGGGACAGGGTGGGAAAAACTGTTTTTT. As protein: CASSTLTAGTGWEKLFF. The chain links TRBV28 to TRBJ1-4; 9 bases are a match to TRBD1. The length of the CDR3 is 17 residues. Germline CDR1 reads MDHEN; CDR2 reads SYDVKM. Trimming cost V 5 bases and J 8 bases; bases outside gene matches: 15. Full variable domain (missing parts from reference TRBV28 and TRBJ1-4): DVKVTQSSRYLVKRTGEKVFLECVQDMDHENMFWYRQDPGLGLRLIYFSYDVKMKEKGDIPEGYSVSREKKERFSLILESASTNQTSMYLCASSTLTAGTGWEKLFFGSGTQLSVL.

The chain joins TRBV7-3 to TRBJ2-2; the match to TRBD2 covers 7 bases. V shed 1 base and J 2 bases; nucleotides not matched to a gene: 4. Germline lookup yields CDR1 SGHTA and CDR2 FQGTGA. The CDR3 has 16 residues. This CDR3 reads CASSLRLADNTGELFF. The CDR3 nucleotides read TGTGCCAGCAGCTTAAGGCTAGCGGATAACACCGGGGAGCTGTTTTTT.

This clone was found once. The chain joins TRBV2 to TRBJ1-5; tentative D call: TRBD1 (6 bases). From germline, CDR1 is SNHLY and CDR2 FYNNEI. V shed 1 base and J shed 1 base, with 8 bases lying between them. The CDR3 is made up of 15 amino acids. CDR3 sequence reads: CASSEVRGSNQPQHF. DNA for the CDR3: TGTGCCAGCAGTGAAGTCAGGGGCAGCAATCAGCCCCAGCATTTT. The full variable domain, with the rest looked up from reference TRBV2 and TRBJ1-5, is EPEVTQTPSHQVTQMGQEVILRCVPISNHLYFYWYRQILGQKVEFLVSFYNNEISEKSEIFDDQFSVERPDGSNFTLKIRSTKLEDSAMYFCASSEVRGSNQPQHFGDGTRLSIL.

The rearrangement uses TRBV6-1 and TRBJ1-1, with D uncertain. V was trimmed by 4 bases and J by 1 base, leaving 10 bases between them. This CDR3 comprises 14 residues. CDR1 and CDR2 from the germline V gene are MNHNS and SASEGT. The CDR3 region has the DNA TGTGCCAGCAGTGGGATGGAGGGGAACACTGAAGCTTTCTTT. Encoded protein: CASSGMEGNTEAFF.

This clone occurred once. The chain is built from TRBV28 and TRBJ2-7; 7 bases match TRBD1. Per the germline V gene, CDR1 is MDHEN and CDR2 is SYDVKM. The CDR3 runs 15 residues. Losses at the gene ends were 4 bases for V and 4 bases for J; bases not matched to a gene: 10. The CDR3 is CASSWGLGQKYEQYF. CDR3 sequence (DNA): TGTGCCAGCAGTTGGGGATTGGGACAGAAATACGAGCAGTACTTC.

V and J are TRBV4-3 and TRBJ2-1; unclear D gene. The CDR3 sequence is 14 residues long. CDR1 is LGHNA and CDR2 is YSLEER in the germline V gene. The V and J ends lost 0 bases and 4 bases respectively, with 7 bases between them. DNA for the CDR3: TGCGCCAGCAGCCAAGAGGGCTTATACAATGAGCAGTTCTTC. This encodes CASSQEGLYNEQFF.

This chain uses TRBV7-2 with TRBJ1-2, with a weak D call TRBD1 (6 bases). V was trimmed by 3 bases and J by 6 bases, leaving 20 bases between them. This CDR3 is 16 amino acids long. CDR1 and CDR2 from the germline V gene are SGHTA and FQGNSA. As DNA, the CDR3 is TGTGCCAGCAGCTTCTCCAGGGGTCTATTCTTTCATGGCTACACCTTC. As protein: CASSFSRGLFFHGYTF. Filled out from reference TRBV7-2 and TRBJ1-2, the complete variable domain reads GAGVSQSPSNKVTEKGKDVELRCDPISGHTALYWYRQSLGQGLEFLIYFQGNSAPDKSGLPSDRFSAERTGGSVSTLTIQRTQQEDSAVYLCASSFSRGLFFHGYTFGSGTRLTVV.

V usage is TRBV7-9 and J usage is TRBJ1-2; D is unresolved. V gave up 5 bases and J gave up 3 bases, with 13 bases separating them. The CDR3 consists of 14 residues. CDR1 is SEHNR and CDR2 is FQNEAQ in the germline V gene (reference sequence). CDR3 bases: TGTGCCAGCAGCAACCAGAACGGGGACTATGGCTACACCTTC. Protein product: CASSNQNGDYGYTF. The complete variable domain, with remaining parts taken from reference TRBV7-9 and TRBJ1-2, reads DTGVSQNPRHKITKRGQNVTFRCDPISEHNRLYWYRQTLGQGPEFLTYFQNEAQLEKSRLLSDRFSAERPKGSFSTLEIQRTEQGDSAMYLCASSNQNGDYGYTFGSGTRLTVV.

The chain recombines TRBV19 with TRBJ2-3; the D gene is possibly TRBD2 (5 bases). V shed 5 bases and J shed 0 bases, with 15 bases lying between them. The V gene's germline CDR1 is LNHDA and CDR2 SQIVND (reference sequence). The CDR3 sequence is 16 residues long. CDR3 residues: CASSPTLVGSTDTQYF. Here the CDR3 DNA reads TGTGCCAGTAGTCCCACACTAGTAGGGAGCACAGATACGCAGTATTTT. The full variable domain, with the rest looked up from reference TRBV19 and TRBJ2-3, is DGGITQSPKYLFRKEGQNVTLSCEQNLNHDAMYWYRQDPGQGLRLIYYSQIVNDFQKGDIAEGYSVSREKKESFPLTVTSAQKNPTAFYLCASSPTLVGSTDTQYFGPGTRLTVL.

The chain has TRBV28 and TRBJ2-3; D call uncertain. This CDR3 is built from 15 residues. Germline V gene lookup returns CDR1 MDHEN and CDR2 SYDVKM. V was clipped by 1 base and J by 1 base, with 9 bases between them. The CDR3 loop is CASSLYGPGTDTQYF. The CDR3 DNA sequence: TGTGCCAGCAGTTTATACGGGCCAGGCACAGATACGCAGTATTTT.